Each of the 16 T cell receptor beta chains below was sequenced from the same sample in a study of technical replicates of blood from several donors. Sequenced by immunoSEQ multiplex PCR; TCRdb stores in-frame clones only, minus some. The table shows over 80,000 clones, with around 96% occurring only once. The sequencing input was T cells isolated from PBMCs. Receptors originate from a human donor in good health.

This sequence joins TRBV27 and TRBJ2-7; TRBD1 agrees at 9 bases. The CDR3 runs 12 residues. Germline V gene lookup returns CDR1 MNHEY and CDR2 SMNVEV (reference sequence). J was trimmed by 4 bases and V by 8 bases; bases with no gene match: 3. This CDR3 is CASLGQGYEQYF. In nucleotides, the CDR3 is TGTGCCAGCCTGGGACAGGGTTACGAGCAGTACTTC.

The V call is TRBV5-1, the J call TRBJ2-1, with D perhaps matching TRBD2 (7 bases). Between the trimmed V and J ends, which lost 2 bases and 8 bases, there was a span of 17 bases. The CDR3 spans 15 residues. Per the germline V gene, CDR1 is SGHRS and CDR2 is YFSETQ. The chain's CDR3 is CASSFLWLGGDEQFF. The DNA for the CDR3 is TGCGCCAGCAGCTTTTTGTGGTTAGGGGGGGATGAGCAGTTCTTC.

The gene calls are TRBV5-1 and TRBJ2-5, with 9 bases fitting TRBD2. The ends lost 4 bases at V and 2 bases at J; junction bases unmatched: 9. Germline CDR1 is SGHRS and CDR2 is YFSETQ. The CDR3 spans 16 residues. CDR3: CASSARPLAGQETQYF. CDR3 bases: TGCGCCAGCAGCGCCCGGCCCCTAGCGGGGCAAGAGACCCAGTACTTC. The entire variable domain, with the rest obtained from reference TRBV5-1 and TRBJ2-5, is as follows: KAGVTQTPRYLIKTRGQQVTLSCSPISGHRSVSWYQQTPGQGLQFLFEYFSETQRNKGNFPGRFSGRQFSNSRSEMNVSTLELGDSALYLCASSARPLAGQETQYFGPGTRLLVL.

This rearrangement joins TRBV11-3 to TRBJ1-4, with TRBD1 as a possible D gene (6 bases). V lost 5 bases, J lost 0 bases, and 10 bases lay in between. The CDR3 runs to 15 residues. Germline loops: CDR1 SGHNT, CDR2 YENEEA. DNA of the CDR3: TGTGCCAGCAGCCAGGGGCTGGCAACTAATGAAAAACTGTTTTTT. It translates to CASSQGLATNEKLFF.

V usage is TRBV9 and J usage is TRBJ1-2, with unresolved D. The CDR3 totals 12 residues. Germline V gene data show CDR1 as SGDLS and CDR2 as YYNGEE. V was trimmed by 0 bases and J by 8 bases, leaving 8 bases between them. The CDR3 is CASSVDAGGYTF. CDR3 DNA sequence: TGTGCCAGCAGCGTAGACGCCGGGGGCTACACCTTC.

The chain couples TRBV7-8 to TRBJ1-2; D is possibly TRBD1 (6 bases). This CDR3 is 14 amino acids long. Germline V gene sequence: CDR1 SGHVS, CDR2 FQNEAQ. Trimming cost V 1 base and J 2 bases, with 8 bases left between them. The CDR3, as DNA: TGTGCCAGCAGCTTAGGTACAGGGAACTATGGCTACACCTTC. Amino acid sequence: CASSLGTGNYGYTF.

The genes are TRBV19 and TRBJ1-1; TRBD1 aligns across 8 bases. V lost 3 bases, J lost 3 bases, and 0 bases stayed unmatched. CDR3 length: 13 amino acids. From germline, CDR1 is LNHDA and CDR2 SQIVND (reference sequence). The CDR3 bases are TGTGCCAGTAGTATGACAGGGGACACTGAAGCTTTCTTT. Translation: CASSMTGDTEAFF.

Notes on this clone: Its ends do not fully match the called genes, so a read error is possible. The rearrangement joins TRBV7-9 to TRBJ1-2; D call uncertain. CDR3 length equals 14 residues. Germline V lookup: CDR1 SEHNR, CDR2 FQNEAQ (reference sequence). The CDR3 DNA reads TGTGCCAGCAGCTTAGGACACAGAATAGAAGGCTACACCTTT. Translated: CASSLGHRIEGYTF.

The chain links TRBV4-2 to TRBJ2-3, with 7 bases fitting TRBD2. The CDR3 runs to 16 residues. Trimming at V came to 0 bases and at J to 6 bases, leaving 9 bases not matched to a gene. The germline V gene encodes CDR1 LGHNA and CDR2 YNFKEQ. This CDR3 reads CASSQDREGVWDTQYF. As DNA, the CDR3 is TGTGCCAGCAGCCAAGATAGGGAGGGAGTTTGGGATACGCAGTATTTT.

V gene TRBV5-1 combines with J gene TRBJ2-3; 7 bases align to TRBD2. The junction had 5 bases not matched to a gene; V was cut back by 5 bases and J by 2 bases. The CDR3 length is 14 residues. CDR1 is SGHRS, CDR2 YFSETQ, per germline. The CDR3 loop reads CASSLSGYTDTQYF. CDR3 bases: TGCGCCAGCAGTCTTAGCGGGTACACAGATACGCAGTATTTT.

The rearrangement uses TRBV9 and TRBJ2-5; TRBD2 aligns across 7 bases. J was trimmed by 1 base and V by 3 bases; bases with no gene match: 6. The CDR3 has 15 amino acids. Germline V gives CDR1 SGDLS, CDR2 YYNGEE. This CDR3 reads CASSGPAGLQETQYF. CDR3 nucleotide sequence: TGTGCCAGCAGCGGTCCAGCGGGACTCCAAGAGACCCAGTACTTC.

This clone was seen once. The rearrangement links TRBV19 to TRBJ2-7; 7 nucleotides match TRBD1. The germline CDR1 and CDR2 sequences are LNHDA and SQIVND (reference sequence). The CDR3 extends over 13 amino acids. Trimming took 3 bases from V and 2 from J; bases not matched to a gene: 1. The CDR3: CASSMQGAYEQYF. CDR3 coding DNA: TGTGCCAGTAGTATGCAGGGGGCCTACGAGCAGTACTTC.

This clone was observed a handful of times. This rearrangement joins TRBV27 to TRBJ1-1, with a weak D call TRBD1 (5 bases). Germline CDR1 MNHEY, CDR2 SMNVEV (reference sequence). V lost 5 bases and J lost 1, with 17 bases in between. The length of the CDR3 is 16 residues. The CDR3 DNA reads as TGTGCCAGCAGTCCCCGACAGTCGTCAACGAACACTGAAGCTTTCTTT. As protein: CASSPRQSSTNTEAFF.

V usage is TRBV6-1 and J usage is TRBJ2-7; unclear D gene. Germline V CDR1 and CDR2: MNHNS, SASEGT. This CDR3 is built from 13 residues. Trimming took off 4 bases at V and 1 base at J, with 8 bases between the two ends. The CDR3 protein is CASSAAVSYEQYF. CDR3 in DNA: TGTGCCAGCAGTGCTGCGGTGTCCTACGAGCAGTACTTC.

The CDR3 here is CASSLSPGTDYNEQFF. The CDR3 nucleotides are TGTGCCAGCAGTTTAAGTCCCGGGACTGATTACAATGAGCAGTTCTTC. This chain joins TRBV27 and TRBJ2-1, with D maybe TRBD2 (6 bases). Between the trimmed V and J ends, which lost 2 bases and 4 bases, there was a span of 15 bases. The CDR3 has 16 amino acids. CDR1 is MNHEY, CDR2 SMNVEV, per germline (reference sequence).

The chain uses TRBV29-1 and TRBJ2-1; TRBD2 matches 8 bases. With 3 bases clipped from V and 5 bases from J, the junction kept 9 bases outside the gene matches. CDR1 is SQVTM, CDR2 ANQGSEA, per germline. The CDR3 extends over 15 amino acids. CDR3 residues: CSVERSGRVHNEQFF. CDR3 in DNA: TGCAGCGTTGAGCGAAGCGGGAGAGTCCACAATGAGCAGTTCTTC.